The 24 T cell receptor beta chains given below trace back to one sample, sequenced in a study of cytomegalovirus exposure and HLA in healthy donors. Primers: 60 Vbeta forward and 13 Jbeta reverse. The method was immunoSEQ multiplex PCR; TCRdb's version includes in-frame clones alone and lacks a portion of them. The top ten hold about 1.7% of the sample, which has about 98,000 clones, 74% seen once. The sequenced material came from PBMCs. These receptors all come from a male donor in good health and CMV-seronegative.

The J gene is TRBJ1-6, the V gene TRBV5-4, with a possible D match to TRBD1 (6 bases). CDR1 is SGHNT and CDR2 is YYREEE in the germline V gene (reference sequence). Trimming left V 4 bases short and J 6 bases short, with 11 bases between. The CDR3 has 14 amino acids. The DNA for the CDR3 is TGTGCCAGCAGCCTCAGGGGCGGTAATTCACCCCTCCACTTT. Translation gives CASSLRGGNSPLHF.

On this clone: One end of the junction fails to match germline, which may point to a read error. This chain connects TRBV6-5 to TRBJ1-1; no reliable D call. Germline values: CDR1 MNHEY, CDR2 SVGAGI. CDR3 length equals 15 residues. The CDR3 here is CASSYSNSMNTEALF. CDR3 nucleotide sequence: TGTGCCAGCAGTTACTCGAACAGCATGAACACTGAAGCTCTCTTT.

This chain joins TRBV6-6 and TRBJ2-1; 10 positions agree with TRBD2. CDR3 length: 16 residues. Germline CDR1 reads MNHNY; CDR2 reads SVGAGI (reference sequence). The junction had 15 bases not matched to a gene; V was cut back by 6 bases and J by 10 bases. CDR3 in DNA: TGTGCCAGCAGCCCGGTAAGCGGGAGGGCCGATCAAGAGCAGTTCTTC. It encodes CASSPVSGRADQEQFF.

The CDR3 region has the DNA TGTGCCAGCAGTTTAGGGCCCGCAGTTGGGGGCTACACCTTC. Translation gives CASSLGPAVGGYTF. The chain combines TRBV27 with TRBJ1-2; D not certain. V was shortened by 2 bases and J by 8 bases, with 15 bases between the two germline ends. Germline CDR1 is MNHEY and CDR2 is SMNVEV (reference sequence). The CDR3 contains 14 residues.

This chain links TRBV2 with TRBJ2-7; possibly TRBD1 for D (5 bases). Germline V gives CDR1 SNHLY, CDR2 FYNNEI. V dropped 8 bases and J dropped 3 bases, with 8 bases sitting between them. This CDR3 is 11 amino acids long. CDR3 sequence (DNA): TGTGCCAGCGGGGCCGGCTACGAGCAGTACTTC. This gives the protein CASGAGYEQYF.

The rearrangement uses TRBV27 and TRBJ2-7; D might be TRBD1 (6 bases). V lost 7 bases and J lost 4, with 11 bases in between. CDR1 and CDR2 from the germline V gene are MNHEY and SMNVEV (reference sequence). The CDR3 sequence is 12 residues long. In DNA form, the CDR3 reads TGTGCCAGCAAGTCGCAGGGGTACGAGCAGTACTTC. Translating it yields CASKSQGYEQYF.

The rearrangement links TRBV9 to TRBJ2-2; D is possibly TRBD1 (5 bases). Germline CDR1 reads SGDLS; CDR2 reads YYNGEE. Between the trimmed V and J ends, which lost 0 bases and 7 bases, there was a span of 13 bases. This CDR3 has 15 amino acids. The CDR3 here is CASSVEGTGVGELFF. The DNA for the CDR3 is TGTGCCAGCAGCGTAGAGGGAACAGGAGTCGGGGAGCTGTTTTTT.

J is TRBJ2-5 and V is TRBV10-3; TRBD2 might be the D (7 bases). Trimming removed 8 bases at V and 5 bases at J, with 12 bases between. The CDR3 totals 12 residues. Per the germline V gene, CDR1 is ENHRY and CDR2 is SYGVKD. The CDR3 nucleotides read TGTGCCATCGGGGGGGGCAAGGAGACCCAGTACTTC. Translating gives CAIGGGKETQYF.

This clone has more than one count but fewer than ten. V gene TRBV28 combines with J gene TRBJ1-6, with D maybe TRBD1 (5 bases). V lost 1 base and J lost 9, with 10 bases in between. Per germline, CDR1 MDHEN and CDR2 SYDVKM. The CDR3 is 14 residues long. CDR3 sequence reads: CASSLSGNSSPLHF. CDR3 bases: TGTGCCAGCAGTTTATCAGGGAACAGTTCACCCCTCCACTTT.

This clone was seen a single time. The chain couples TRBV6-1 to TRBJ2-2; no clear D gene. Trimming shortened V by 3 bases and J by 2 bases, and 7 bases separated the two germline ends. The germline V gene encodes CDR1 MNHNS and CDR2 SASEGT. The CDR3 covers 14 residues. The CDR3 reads CASSDGPNTGELFF. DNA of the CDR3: TGTGCCAGCAGTGATGGGCCAAACACCGGGGAGCTGTTTTTT.

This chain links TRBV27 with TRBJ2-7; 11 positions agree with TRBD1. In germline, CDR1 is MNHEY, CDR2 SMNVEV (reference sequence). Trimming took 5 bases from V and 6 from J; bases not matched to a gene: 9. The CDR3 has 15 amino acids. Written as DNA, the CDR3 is TGTGCCAGCAGTCTTCGGACAGGGGGCTTCGGCGAGCAGTACTTC. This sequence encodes CASSLRTGGFGEQYF.

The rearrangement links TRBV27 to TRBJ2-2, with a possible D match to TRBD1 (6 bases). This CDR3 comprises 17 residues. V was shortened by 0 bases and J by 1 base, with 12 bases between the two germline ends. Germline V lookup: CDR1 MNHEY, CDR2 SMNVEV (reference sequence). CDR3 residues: CASSLSPGQWNTGELFF. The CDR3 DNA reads TGTGCCAGCAGTTTATCCCCCGGACAGTGGAACACCGGGGAGCTGTTTTTT.

The CDR3 nucleotides are TGTGCCAGCAGCGGGACAGACTACGAGCAGTACTTC. This encodes CASSGTDYEQYF. The chain recombines TRBV7-3 with TRBJ2-7; 7 positions match TRBD1. The CDR3 runs 12 residues. Trimming removed 5 bases from V and 3 bases from J; junction bases left unmatched: 1. Germline CDR1 reads SGHTA; CDR2 reads FQGTGA.

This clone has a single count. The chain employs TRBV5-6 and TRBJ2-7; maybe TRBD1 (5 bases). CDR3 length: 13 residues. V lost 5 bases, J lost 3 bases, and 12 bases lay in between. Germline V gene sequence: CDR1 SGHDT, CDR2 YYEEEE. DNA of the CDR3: TGTGCCAGCAGAATCACAGGTTTCTACGAGCAGTACTTC. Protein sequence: CASRITGFYEQYF.

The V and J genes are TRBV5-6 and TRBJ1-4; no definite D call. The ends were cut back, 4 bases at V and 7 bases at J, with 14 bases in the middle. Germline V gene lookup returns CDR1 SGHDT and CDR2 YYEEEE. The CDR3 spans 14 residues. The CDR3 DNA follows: TGTGCCAGCAGCGGGAGACCCCGTTTTGAAAAACTGTTTTTT. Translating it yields CASSGRPRFEKLFF.

CDR3 loop: CAISESAGATYEQYF. CDR3 sequence (DNA): TGTGCCATCAGTGAGTCGGCAGGGGCAACCTACGAGCAGTACTTC. The rearrangement uses TRBV10-3 and TRBJ2-7, with D perhaps matching TRBD1 (6 bases). The V and J ends lost 0 bases and 2 bases respectively, with 11 bases between them. CDR3 length equals 15 residues. CDR1 ENHRY and CDR2 SYGVKD come from the germline V gene.

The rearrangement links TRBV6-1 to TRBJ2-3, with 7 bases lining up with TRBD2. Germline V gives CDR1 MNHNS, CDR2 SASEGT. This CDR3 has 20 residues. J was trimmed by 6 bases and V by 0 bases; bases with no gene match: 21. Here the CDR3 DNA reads TGTGCCAGCAGTGAAGCGCGCGGACTAGGAGGAAATAGGGCCGGGGATACGCAGTATTTT. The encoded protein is CASSEARGLGGNRAGDTQYF.

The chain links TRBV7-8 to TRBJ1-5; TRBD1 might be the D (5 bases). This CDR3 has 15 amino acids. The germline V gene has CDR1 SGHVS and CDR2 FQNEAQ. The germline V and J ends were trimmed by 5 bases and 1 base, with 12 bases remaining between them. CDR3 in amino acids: CASSEWGGSNQPQHF. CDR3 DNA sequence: TGTGCCAGCAGCGAATGGGGGGGAAGCAATCAGCCCCAGCATTTT.

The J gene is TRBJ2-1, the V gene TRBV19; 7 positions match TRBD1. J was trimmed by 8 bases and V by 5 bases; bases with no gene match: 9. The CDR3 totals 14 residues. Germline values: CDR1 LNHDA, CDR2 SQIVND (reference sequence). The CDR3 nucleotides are TGTGCCAGTAGTCCCAGGGGGTTTGGGGATGAGCAGTTCTTC. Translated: CASSPRGFGDEQFF.

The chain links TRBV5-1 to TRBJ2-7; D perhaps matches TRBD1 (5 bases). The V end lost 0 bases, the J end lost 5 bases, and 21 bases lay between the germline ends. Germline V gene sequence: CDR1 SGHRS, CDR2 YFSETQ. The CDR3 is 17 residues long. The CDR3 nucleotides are TGCGCCAGCAGCTTGGCCTCTTGGGGCGCAGGGTTCCACGAGCAGTACTTC. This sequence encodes CASSLASWGAGFHEQYF.

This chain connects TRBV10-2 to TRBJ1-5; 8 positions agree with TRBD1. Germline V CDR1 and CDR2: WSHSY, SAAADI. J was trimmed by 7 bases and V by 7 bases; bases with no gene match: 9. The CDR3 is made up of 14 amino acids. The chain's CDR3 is CASTEGQGRQPQHF. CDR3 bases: TGCGCCAGCACAGAAGGACAGGGTAGACAGCCCCAGCATTTT.

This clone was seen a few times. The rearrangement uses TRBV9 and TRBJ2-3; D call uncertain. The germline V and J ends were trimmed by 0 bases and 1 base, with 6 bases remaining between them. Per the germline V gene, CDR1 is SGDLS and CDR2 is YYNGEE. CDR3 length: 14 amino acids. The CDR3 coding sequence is TGTGCCAGCAGCGTAGCTCCAGGCACAGATACGCAGTATTTT. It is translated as CASSVAPGTDTQYF.

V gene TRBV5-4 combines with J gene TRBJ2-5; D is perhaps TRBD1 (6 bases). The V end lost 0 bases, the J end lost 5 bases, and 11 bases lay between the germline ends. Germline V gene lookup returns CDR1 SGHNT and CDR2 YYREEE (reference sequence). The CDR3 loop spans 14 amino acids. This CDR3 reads CASSLDRVWETQYF. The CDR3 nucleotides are TGTGCCAGCAGCTTGGACAGGGTGTGGGAGACCCAGTACTTC. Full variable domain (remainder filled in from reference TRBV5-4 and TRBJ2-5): ETGVTQSPTHLIKTRGQQVTLRCSSQSGHNTVSWYQQALGQGPQFIFQYYREEENGRGNFPPRFSGLQFPNYSSELNVNALELDDSALYLCASSLDRVWETQYFGPGTRLLVL.

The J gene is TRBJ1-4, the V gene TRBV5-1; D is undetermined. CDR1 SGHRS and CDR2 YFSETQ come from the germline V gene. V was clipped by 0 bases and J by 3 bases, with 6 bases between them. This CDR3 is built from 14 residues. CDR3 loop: CASSLGLSNEKLFF. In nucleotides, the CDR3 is TGCGCCAGCAGCTTGGGACTTTCTAATGAAAAACTGTTTTTT.